The rows below give T cell receptor beta chains drawn from one sample of a study of CD8 T cells in ankylosing spondylitis. TCRdb used MiXCR to reprocess the 5' RACE reads, holding one entry per CDR3 protein. This table has around 280,000 distinct CDR3 sequences, around 20% appearing once. Sequencing was carried out using blood, either unsorted or a sorted T cell fraction (not recorded which). These receptors came from a male donor with ankylosing spondylitis or in good health (not recorded which). The CDR3 runs from the conserved cysteine through the conserved F or W. Fields, in order: D gene, clone size, J gene, V gene, CDR3 protein, CDR3 DNA. The D gene is left open where the match is weak. Clone size, where shown, is once, few, many, or a class for clones that have expanded.

>TRBD1|-|TRBJ2-3|TRBV29-1
CGTGVSSTDTQYF
TGCGGTACAGGGGTATCCAGCACAGATACGCAGTATTTT
>TRBD2|few|TRBJ2-2|TRBV7-3
CASSDTKLAGVHTGELFF
TGTGCCAGCAGCGACACCAAACTAGCGGGGGTTCACACCGGGGAGCTGTTTTTT
>-|many|TRBJ1-1|TRBV10-3
CAISEGVGSTEAFF
TGTGCCATCAGTGAAGGCGTAGGGAGCACTGAAGCTTTCTTT
>-|-|TRBJ1-1|TRBV29-1
CSVASQGGTEAFF
TGCAGCGTTGCAAGTCAGGGAGGGACTGAAGCTTTCTTT
>-|-|TRBJ2-3|TRBV11-2
CASSGITQGFSTDTQYF
TGTGCCAGCAGTGGGATAACTCAGGGTTTTAGCACAGATACGCAGTATTTT
>-|-|TRBJ2-3|TRBV7-6
CASSLTGGLDTQYF
TGTGCCAGCAGCCTTACCGGGGGCCTCGATACGCAGTATTTT
>-|-|TRBJ1-3|TRBV5-5
CASSLGSGGSGNTIYF
TGTGCCAGCAGCTTGGGGTCGGGGGGGTCTGGAAACACCATATATTTT
>TRBD1|few|TRBJ1-1|TRBV20-1
CSAKTGKNTEAFF
TGCAGTGCCAAGACAGGGAAGAACACTGAAGCTTTCTTT
>-|-|TRBJ2-1|TRBV4-2
CASSQRRSGYNEQFF
TGTGCCAGCAGCCAGCGTCGCAGCGGCTACAATGAGCAGTTCTTC
>-|-|TRBJ1-4|TRBV6-1
CASSGVINEKLFF
TGTGCCAGCAGTGGGGTGATTAATGAAAAACTGTTTTTT
>-|once|TRBJ1-5|TRBV6-1
CASSVIPGANQPQHF
TGTGCCAGCAGTGTGATTCCGGGGGCGAATCAGCCCCAGCATTTT
>TRBD2|many|TRBJ2-3|TRBV12-5
CASTGLVTDTQYF
TGTGCTAGCACGGGACTAGTCACAGATACGCAGTATTTT
>-|few|TRBJ1-1|TRBV19
CASKPGQPNTEAFF
TGTGCCAGTAAGCCGGGACAACCGAACACTGAAGCTTTCTTT
>-|-|TRBJ2-5|TRBV29-1
CSVGVTLETQYF
TGCAGCGTTGGGGTGACGTTAGAGACCCAGTACTTC
>-|few|TRBJ1-2|TRBV12-3/TRBV12-4
CASSRDDRYGYTF
TGTGCCAGCAGCAGGGACGATCGGTATGGCTACACCTTC
>-|-|TRBJ1-1|TRBV5-1
CASSLAGGRNTEAFF
TGCGCCAGCAGCTTGGCCGGGGGTCGAAACACTGAAGCTTTCTTT
>-|-|TRBJ1-1|TRBV10-2
CASSTGTRGFTEAFF
TGCGCCAGCAGTACCGGGACACGAGGATTCACTGAAGCTTTCTTT
>-|-|TRBJ1-1|TRBV3-1
CASSRDGLNTEAFF
TGTGCCAGCAGCCGGGACGGATTGAACACTGAAGCTTTCTTT
>-|few|TRBJ2-5|TRBV5-1
CASSPDGLTKETQYF
TGCGCCAGCAGCCCTGACGGCCTGACCAAAGAGACCCAGTACTTC
>-|-|TRBJ2-6|TRBV12-3/TRBV12-4
CASSLEGRARRSGANVLTF
TGTGCCAGCAGTTTAGAGGGTAGAGCACGCCGCTCTGGGGCCAACGTCCTGACTTTC
>-|few|TRBJ2-5|TRBV12-3/TRBV12-4
CASSLRSSTKETQYF
TGTGCCAGCAGTTTACGGTCCAGTACCAAGGAGACCCAGTACTTC
>-|-|TRBJ1-1|TRBV20-1
CSASRAAEAFF
TGCAGTGCTAGTCGGGCGGCTGAAGCTTTCTTT
>-|-|TRBJ1-2|TRBV4-1
CASSLRLEQGYGYTF
TGCGCCAGCAGCCTTAGGCTCGAGCAGGGCTATGGCTACACCTTC
>TRBD2|many|TRBJ2-3|TRBV27
CASSTRTSQDTQYF
TGTGCCAGCAGTACCCGGACTAGCCAAGATACGCAGTATTTT
>-|-|TRBJ1-6|TRBV28
CATLAVLGSPLHF
TGTGCCACCCTTGCGGTTCTTGGGTCACCCCTCCACTTT
>TRBD2|few|TRBJ2-1|TRBV5-1
CASSQAGGTYNEQFF
TGCGCCAGCAGTCAAGCGGGGGGGACCTACAATGAGCAGTTCTTC
>-|few|TRBJ1-4|TRBV5-1
CASSFGDKGKLFF
TGCGCCAGCAGCTTTGGGGATAAGGGAAAACTGTTTTTT
>-|-|TRBJ2-3|TRBV29-1
CSVEVSPGGAKSYTQYF
TGCAGCGTTGAAGTGTCCCCTGGGGGCGCGAAGTCGTATACGCAGTATTTT
>-|few|TRBJ1-2|TRBV20-1
CSARDVTGFVVYTF
TGCAGTGCTAGAGATGTAACAGGTTTCGTGGTCTACACCTTC
>-|medium-sized|TRBJ2-5|TRBV30
CAWSVRGTAQETQYF
TGTGCCTGGAGTGTACGGGGGACAGCCCAAGAGACCCAGTACTTC
>-|few|TRBJ1-5|TRBV12-3/TRBV12-4
CASSQGRGYQQHF
TGTGCCAGCAGTCAAGGCCGGGGGTATCAGCAGCATTTT
>-|many|TRBJ2-1|TRBV11-2
CASSSNRNNEQFF
TGTGCCAGCAGCTCAAACCGGAACAATGAGCAGTTCTTC
>TRBD1|-|TRBJ2-5|TRBV18
CASSQIGQEETQYF
TGTGCCAGCTCACAAATAGGACAGGAAGAGACCCAGTACTTC
>TRBD2|few|TRBJ2-5|TRBV29-1
CSVEDGLAGGIQETQYF
TGCAGCGTTGAAGACGGGCTAGCGGGAGGAATTCAAGAGACCCAGTACTTC
>TRBD2|few|TRBJ2-3|TRBV2
CASSGTSGRDTQYF
TGTGCCAGCTCCGGCACTAGCGGTAGAGATACGCAGTATTTT
>-|-|TRBJ2-3|TRBV12-3/TRBV12-4
CASSLAVAPGTDTQYF
TGTGCCAGCAGTTTAGCGGTAGCTCCCGGCACAGATACGCAGTATTTT
>-|-|TRBJ2-5|TRBV11-2
CASSFPGGTQYF
TGTGCCAGCAGCTTCCCCGGTGGAACCCAGTACTTC
>TRBD1|-|TRBJ2-5|TRBV5-1
CASSGGQGAWETQYF
TGCGCCAGCAGCGGGGGACAGGGGGCATGGGAGACCCAGTACTTC
>-|-|TRBJ2-1|TRBV11-3
CASSQTRVNEQFF
TGTGCCAGCAGCCAGACTAGAGTAAATGAGCAGTTCTTC
>TRBD2|few|TRBJ2-5|TRBV6-1
CASSPRTSGGETQYF
TGTGCCAGCAGTCCGAGGACTAGCGGAGGGGAGACCCAGTACTTC
>-|-|TRBJ1-6|TRBV3-1
CASSPTYNSPLHF
TGTGCCAGCAGTCCAACCTATAATTCACCCCTCCACTTT